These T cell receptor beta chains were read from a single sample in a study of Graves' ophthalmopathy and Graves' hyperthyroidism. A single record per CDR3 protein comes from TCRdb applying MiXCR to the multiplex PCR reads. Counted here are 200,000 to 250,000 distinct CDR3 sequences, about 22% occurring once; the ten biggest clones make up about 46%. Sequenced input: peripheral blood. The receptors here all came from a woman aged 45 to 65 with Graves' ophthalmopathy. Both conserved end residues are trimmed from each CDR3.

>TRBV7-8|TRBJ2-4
ASSLAGGDIRY
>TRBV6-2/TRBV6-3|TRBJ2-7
ASRGLAVTGEQY
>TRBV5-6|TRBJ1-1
ASSEINRGGTEAF
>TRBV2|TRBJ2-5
ASGGTRQETQY
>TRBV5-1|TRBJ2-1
ASSQRTGRNSYNEQF
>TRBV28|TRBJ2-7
ATKIRGAYEQY
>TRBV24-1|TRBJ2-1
ATSEPPGSINEQF
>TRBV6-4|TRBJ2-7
ASSDRPSIGQEYEQY
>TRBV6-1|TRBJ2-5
ASTLKGVETQY
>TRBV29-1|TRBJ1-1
SVSPPGGGEAF
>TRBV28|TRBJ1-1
ASSLGPMNYTDLNTEAF
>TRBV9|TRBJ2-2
ASSTGVSGGELF
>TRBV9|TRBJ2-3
ASSSHTDTQY
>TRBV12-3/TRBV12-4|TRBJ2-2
ASRDTGLYGGELF
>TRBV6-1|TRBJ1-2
AGSETGGAVGYT
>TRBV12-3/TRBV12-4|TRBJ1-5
ASSTTGDQPQH
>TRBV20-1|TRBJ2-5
SARDGAGDQETQY
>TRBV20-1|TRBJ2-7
SHTSGSYEQY
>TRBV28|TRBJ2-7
ASSHPVGALTEQY
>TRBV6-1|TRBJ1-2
ASRGGSNYGYT
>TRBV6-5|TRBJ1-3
ASSLAGGSGNTIY
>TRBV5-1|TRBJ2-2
ASSRLGIANTGELF
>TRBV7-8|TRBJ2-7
ASSLLGTGYGQY
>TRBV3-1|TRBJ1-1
ASSQFGVETMGAF
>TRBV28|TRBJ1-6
ASSNMGDWDSPLH
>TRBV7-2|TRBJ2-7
ASGRSSYEQY
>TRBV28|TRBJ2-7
ASIGGRYEQY
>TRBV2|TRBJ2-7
ASSEGPNPYEQY
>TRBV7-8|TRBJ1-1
ASSLGRQIHEAF
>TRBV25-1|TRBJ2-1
ASSELADYNEQF
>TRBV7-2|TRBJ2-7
ASRPTSDGAYEQY
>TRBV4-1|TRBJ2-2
ASSGGGGTNTGELF
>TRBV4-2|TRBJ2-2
ASSQVRNTGELF
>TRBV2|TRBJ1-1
ASSEATFEAF
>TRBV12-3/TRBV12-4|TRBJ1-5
ASSSQGTSQPQH
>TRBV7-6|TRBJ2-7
ASSSWTSALLGEQY
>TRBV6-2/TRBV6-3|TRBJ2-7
ASRPTRTYEQY
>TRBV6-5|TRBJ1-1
ATSRDRAFKAF
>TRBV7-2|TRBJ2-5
ASSFIRGETQY
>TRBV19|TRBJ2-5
ASKGTQETQY
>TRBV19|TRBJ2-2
ASSARLAGDTGELF
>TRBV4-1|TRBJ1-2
ASSQGVANYGYT
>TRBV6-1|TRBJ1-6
ASSDRRVPH
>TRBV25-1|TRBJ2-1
ASTAGTSSMDEQF
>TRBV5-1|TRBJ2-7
ASSLTTGGYEQY
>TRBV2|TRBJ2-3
ASRWQGAADTQY
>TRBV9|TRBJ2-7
ASSVGASEEQY
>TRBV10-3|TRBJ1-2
AVGGGVNYGYT
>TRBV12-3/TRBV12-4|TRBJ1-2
ASSTTGIPYGYT